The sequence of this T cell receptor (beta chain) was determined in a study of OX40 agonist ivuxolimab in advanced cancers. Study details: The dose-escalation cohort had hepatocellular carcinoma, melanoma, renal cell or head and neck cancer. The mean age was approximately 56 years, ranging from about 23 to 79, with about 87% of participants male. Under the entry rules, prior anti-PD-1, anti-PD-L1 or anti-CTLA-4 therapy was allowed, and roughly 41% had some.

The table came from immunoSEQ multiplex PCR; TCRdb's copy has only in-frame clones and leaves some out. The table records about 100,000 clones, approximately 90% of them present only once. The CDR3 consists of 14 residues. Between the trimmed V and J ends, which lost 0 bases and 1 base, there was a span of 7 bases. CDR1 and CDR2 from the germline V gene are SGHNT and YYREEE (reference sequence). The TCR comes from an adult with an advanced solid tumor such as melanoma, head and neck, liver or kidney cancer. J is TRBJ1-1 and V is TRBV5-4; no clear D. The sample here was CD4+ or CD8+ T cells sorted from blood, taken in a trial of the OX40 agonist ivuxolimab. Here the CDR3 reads CASSLAGSNTEAFF. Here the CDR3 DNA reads TGTGCCAGCAGCTTGGCAGGTTCGAACACTGAAGCTTTCTTT.